The clone carrying this T cell receptor (beta chain) occurred a few times. The data originate from a study of blood T cell repertoires in COVID-19. Measured with immunoSEQ multiplex PCR; TCRdb has only the in-frame clones, and not every one. The table includes about 250,000 clones, approximately 85% detected once. The sequencing input was PBMCs or T cells enriched from blood (not recorded which). The clonotype originates from a woman in her 30s who had recovered from COVID-19.

CDR3 DNA sequence: TGTGCCAGCAGTCGACAGGGGGCCAGAGAGCATGGGGAGCAGTACTTC. The encoded protein is CASSRQGAREHGEQYF. This chain links TRBV6-6 with TRBJ2-7; the match to TRBD1 covers 10 bases. CDR3 length equals 16 residues. CDR1 MNHNY and CDR2 SVGAGI come from the germline V gene (reference sequence). Germline trimming cut 5 bases from V and 7 bases from J; bases unmatched to any gene: 14.